The 26 T cell receptor beta chains reported below all come from one sample, sequenced in a study of OX40 agonist ivuxolimab in advanced cancers. TCRdb keeps only in-frame clones here, not all; method: immunoSEQ multiplex PCR. The data contain around 84,000 clones, about 94% of them seen just once; the ten biggest clones take up roughly 9.6%. The sequences come from CD4+ or CD8+ T cells sorted from blood, collected in a trial of the OX40 agonist ivuxolimab. The receptors were gathered from an adult with an advanced solid tumor such as melanoma, head and neck, liver or kidney cancer.

The genes are TRBV27 and TRBJ2-2; 12 positions match TRBD2. CDR3 size: 15 residues. Germline CDR1 and CDR2: MNHEY and SMNVEV (reference sequence). J was trimmed by 9 bases and V by 3 bases; bases with no gene match: 5. The CDR3 spells CASSFGLAGRRELFF. The CDR3 DNA reads as TGTGCCAGCAGTTTCGGACTAGCGGGACGGCGGGAGCTGTTTTTT.

The chain joins TRBV4-2 to TRBJ2-7, with 9 bases lining up with TRBD2. The CDR3 loop spans 17 amino acids. J was trimmed by 1 base and V by 4 bases; bases with no gene match: 11. From germline, CDR1 is LGHNA and CDR2 YNFKEQ. The CDR3, as DNA: TGTGCCAGCAGCCTACAGTACTCCAGCGGGGGGTCCTACGAGCAGTACTTC. It codes for CASSLQYSSGGSYEQYF.

The chain has TRBV5-5 and TRBJ2-7; D possibly uses TRBD1 or TRBD2 (6 bases each). CDR1 is SGHKS, CDR2 YYEKEE, per germline (reference sequence). There are 15 residues in the CDR3. Trimming took off 4 bases at V and 1 base at J, with 15 bases between the two ends. The CDR3 nucleotides read TGTGCCAGCAGCCGGGGGCATTTAGTATCCTACGAGCAGTACTTC. It encodes CASSRGHLVSYEQYF.

This chain joins TRBV9 and TRBJ2-1; 8 bases agree with TRBD1. CDR1 and CDR2 from the germline V gene are SGDLS and YYNGEE. V shed 3 bases, J shed 7 bases, and the junction held 12 bases outside the gene matches. This CDR3 is 16 amino acids long. CDR3 sequence (DNA): TGTGCCAGCAGCGAGGACAGGGTTTTCGGTTTTAATGAGCAGTTCTTC. This codes for CASSEDRVFGFNEQFF.

This clone was picked up one time. The rearrangement links TRBV28 to TRBJ1-3; 10 nucleotides agree with TRBD1. The ends lost 2 bases at V and 2 bases at J; junction bases unmatched: 15. There are 20 residues in the CDR3. Germline CDR1 and CDR2: MDHEN and SYDVKM. The CDR3 spells CASSLPGILGGTGAGNTIYF. The CDR3 DNA is TGTGCCAGCAGTTTACCCGGGATATTAGGGGGGACAGGGGCTGGAAACACCATATATTTT.

The CDR3 here is CASSLPGGTVDGYTF. CDR3 nucleotide sequence: TGTGCCAGCAGCCTGCCGGGGGGGACAGTCGATGGCTACACCTTC. J is TRBJ1-2 and V is TRBV28; 7 nucleotides align to TRBD1. The germline V gene has CDR1 MDHEN and CDR2 SYDVKM. This CDR3 spans 15 amino acids. Trimming removed 6 bases from V and 6 bases from J; junction bases left unmatched: 13.

The rearrangement links TRBV19 to TRBJ2-7; D might be TRBD2 (6 bases). Germline V gives CDR1 LNHDA, CDR2 SQIVND (reference sequence). Trimming shortened V by 3 bases and J by 0 bases, and 12 bases separated the two germline ends. The CDR3 extends over 15 amino acids. The chain's CDR3 is CASSMGLSSSYEQYF. In DNA, the CDR3 is TGTGCCAGTAGTATGGGACTGTCGAGCTCCTACGAGCAGTACTTC.

V gene TRBV28 combines with J gene TRBJ2-2; D is undetermined. Germline lookup yields CDR1 MDHEN and CDR2 SYDVKM. CDR3 length equals 12 residues. The V gene lost 6 bases and the J gene lost 4 bases, with 6 bases spanning the gap. This chain's CDR3 is CASRAFTGELFF. The CDR3 coding sequence is TGTGCCAGCAGGGCGTTCACCGGGGAGCTGTTTTTT.

This sequence joins TRBV14 and TRBJ2-7, with 7 bases that match TRBD2. The ends lost 5 bases at V and 7 bases at J; junction bases unmatched: 26. CDR3 size: 19 residues. The germline V gene encodes CDR1 SGHDN and CDR2 FVKESK. CDR3 protein: CASSLASFSREIAGEEQYF. The CDR3 bases are TGTGCCAGCAGCTTAGCCTCTTTCTCGCGGGAGATCGCCGGAGAGGAGCAGTACTTC.

The rearrangement uses TRBV20-1 and TRBJ2-1, with D tentatively TRBD2 (5 bases). The germline V gene has CDR1 DFQATT and CDR2 SNEGSKA (reference sequence). This CDR3 is 11 amino acids long. The V and J ends lost 7 bases and 10 bases respectively, with 14 bases between them. The CDR3 sequence is CSEAQSGEQFF. CDR3 in DNA: TGCAGTGAGGCCCAGAGCGGCGAGCAGTTCTTC.

The DNA of the CDR3 is TGTGCCAGCAGCTTGTATGTCGGACAGGGCTTGGTCCACACTGAAGCTTTCTTT. Translated, it gives CASSLYVGQGLVHTEAFF. The chain carries TRBV5-4 and TRBJ1-1; 8 bases are shared with TRBD1. V lost 1 base, J lost 3 bases, and 14 bases stayed unmatched. CDR3 size: 18 residues. CDR1 is SGHNT and CDR2 is YYREEE in the germline V gene (reference sequence). The full variable domain, with the rest looked up from reference TRBV5-4 and TRBJ1-1, is ETGVTQSPTHLIKTRGQQVTLRCSSQSGHNTVSWYQQALGQGPQFIFQYYREEENGRGNFPPRFSGLQFPNYSSELNVNALELDDSALYLCASSLYVGQGLVHTEAFFGQGTRLTVV.

J is TRBJ2-5 and V is TRBV13, with TRBD1 matching over 10 bases. Germline V gives CDR1 PRHDT, CDR2 FYEKMQ (reference sequence). The CDR3 runs to 17 residues. J gave up 4 bases and V 3 bases, and 11 bases lay outside the gene matches. This CDR3 reads CASSLDRGYLSGETQYF. The CDR3 nucleotides read TGTGCCAGCAGCTTGGACAGGGGGTACCTTTCGGGAGAGACCCAGTACTTC. Drawing the rest from reference TRBV13 and TRBJ2-5, the complete variable domain is AAGVIQSPRHLIKEKRETATLKCYPIPRHDTVYWYQQGPGQDPQFLISFYEKMQSDKGSIPDRFSAQQFSDYHSELNMSSLELGDSALYFCASSLDRGYLSGETQYFGPGTRLLVL.

The chain carries TRBV5-6 and TRBJ1-2; a possible D gene is TRBD1 (6 bases). The CDR3 is 13 residues long. Germline V gene data show CDR1 as SGHDT and CDR2 as YYEEEE. V was pared by 0 bases and J by 5 bases, with 8 bases between. The CDR3 sequence: CASSLVTGYGYTF. CDR3 nucleotides: TGTGCCAGCAGCTTGGTAACAGGGTATGGCTACACCTTC. The full variable domain, completed using reference TRBV5-6 and TRBJ1-2, is DAGVTQSPTHLIKTRGQQVTLRCSPKSGHDTVSWYQQALGQGPQFIFQYYEEEERQRGNFPDRFSGHQFPNYSSELNVNALLLGDSALYLCASSLVTGYGYTFGSGTRLTVV.

The rearrangement links TRBV9 to TRBJ2-7, with 10 nucleotides matching TRBD2. V lost 3 bases to trimming and J lost 7 bases; unmatched junction nucleotides: 16. CDR3 length: 17 amino acids. Germline CDR1 reads SGDLS; CDR2 reads YYNGEE. The CDR3 DNA is TGTGCCAGCAGCGCAGTCGGGCCAGCGGGAGGGCCGGGGGAGCAGTACTTC. Translated: CASSAVGPAGGPGEQYF.

This clone was seen just once. V usage is TRBV4-3 and J usage is TRBJ2-7; D not certain. The CDR3 is 15 residues long. Trimming removed 3 bases from V and 6 bases from J, with 18 bases in between. Germline CDR1 is LGHNA and CDR2 is YSLEER. The DNA for the CDR3 is TGCGCCAGCAGCCAGGAGACACGCTCTACTCGCGAGCAGTACTTC. Residues: CASSQETRSTREQYF.

The rearrangement uses TRBV5-8 and TRBJ2-7; D unclear. Trimming cost V 5 bases and J 6 bases, with 21 bases left between them. The CDR3 is 15 residues long. Looked up from germline, CDR1 is SGHTS and CDR2 is YDEGEE. The CDR3 sequence: CASRNPDLWVGEQYF. DNA for the CDR3: TGTGCCAGCAGAAACCCGGACCTGTGGGTCGGCGAGCAGTACTTC.

The chain joins TRBV13 to TRBJ2-5; D may match TRBD1 or TRBD2 (5 bases each). The CDR3 extends over 15 amino acids. Germline lookup yields CDR1 PRHDT and CDR2 FYEKMQ (reference sequence). V shed 5 bases and J shed 5 bases, with 18 bases lying between them. CDR3 amino acids: CASSLRSGTSETQYF. Written as DNA, the CDR3 is TGTGCCAGCAGCCTCAGGTCGGGGACGTCGGAGACCCAGTACTTC.

This rearrangement joins TRBV4-3 to TRBJ1-2; D gene unclear. The length of the CDR3 is 13 residues. CDR1 LGHNA and CDR2 YSLEER come from the germline V gene. The germline V and J ends were trimmed by 1 base and 6 bases, with 9 bases remaining between them. The DNA of the CDR3 is TGCGCCAGCAGCCAAGCGGGTCGGAATGGCTACACCTTC. Protein sequence: CASSQAGRNGYTF.

This clone was counted once. This chain connects TRBV10-3 to TRBJ2-7; D gene ambiguous. The CDR3 has 13 residues. Germline lookup yields CDR1 ENHRY and CDR2 SYGVKD. V lost 6 bases and J lost 0, with 9 bases in between. The CDR3, as DNA: TGTGCCATCAGGTTACAGAGCTCCTACGAGCAGTACTTC. Its protein product is CAIRLQSSYEQYF.

The V and J genes are TRBV28 and TRBJ2-1; 9 nucleotides match TRBD2. This CDR3 region has 15 residues. The V gene end was trimmed by 6 bases and the J gene end by 5 bases; junction bases not matched to a gene: 8. Germline V CDR1 and CDR2: MDHEN, SYDVKM. Here the CDR3 reads CASSRLAETHNEQFF. CDR3 coding DNA: TGTGCCAGCAGCAGACTAGCGGAAACGCACAATGAGCAGTTCTTC.

V gene TRBV27 combines with J gene TRBJ2-7; 7 bases are shared with TRBD2. This CDR3 comprises 14 residues. Germline values: CDR1 MNHEY, CDR2 SMNVEV (reference sequence). The V gene end was trimmed by 1 base and the J gene end by 4 bases; junction bases not matched to a gene: 4. CDR3 region: CASSLLMGGYEQYF. CDR3 coding DNA: TGTGCCAGCAGTTTATTGATGGGAGGGTACGAGCAGTACTTC.

The genes are TRBV14 and TRBJ2-7, with D perhaps matching TRBD1 or TRBD2 (5 bases each). Trimming shortened V by 3 bases and J by 0 bases, and 18 bases separated the two germline ends. The CDR3 spans 17 residues. Germline loops: CDR1 SGHDN, CDR2 FVKESK. The CDR3 is CASSHLEATAVSYEQYF. The DNA of the CDR3 is TGTGCCAGCAGCCACCTTGAGGCGACAGCGGTCTCCTACGAGCAGTACTTC.

The V gene is TRBV4-3, the J gene TRBJ1-1; 10 nucleotides match TRBD1. The V gene end was trimmed by 1 base and the J gene end by 6 bases; junction bases not matched to a gene: 14. The CDR3 spans 18 residues. Germline V gene data show CDR1 as LGHNA and CDR2 as YSLEER. The DNA for the CDR3 is TGCGCCAGCAGCCAAGTTGCTGGACAGGGGGTAGTGGGTGCTGAAGCTTTCTTT. As protein: CASSQVAGQGVVGAEAFF.

This chain uses TRBV19 with TRBJ2-7, with D unclear. The V and J ends lost 2 bases and 3 bases respectively, with 8 bases between them. There are 13 residues in the CDR3. Germline CDR1 LNHDA, CDR2 SQIVND (reference sequence). The CDR3 DNA sequence: TGTGCCAGTAGTATATCTATAGACTACGAGCAGTACTTC. It is translated as CASSISIDYEQYF.

The chain carries TRBV7-8 and TRBJ1-1; D possibly corresponds to TRBD1 (6 bases). Trimming stripped 7 bases from V and 11 bases from J, with 17 bases between. Germline CDR1 is SGHVS and CDR2 is FQNEAQ. The CDR3 has 12 amino acids. The CDR3 nucleotides read TGTGCCAGCACCTCGACAGGCCTTGATGCTTTCTTT. Its protein product is CASTSTGLDAFF.

The J gene is TRBJ2-1, the V gene TRBV9, with TRBD2 matching 9 bases. This CDR3 is built from 16 residues. J gave up 3 bases and V 4 bases, and 8 bases lay outside the gene matches. Germline assignment: CDR1 SGDLS and CDR2 YYNGEE. Here the CDR3 DNA reads TGTGCCAGCAGCCCCCCTTCTAGCGGGGACTACAATGAGCAGTTCTTC. Translating it yields CASSPPSSGDYNEQFF.